Here is one TCR beta chain with its context. Its antigen is still unknown. The sample is drawn from a study of T cell repertoires in cytomegalovirus infection. As for the study in general: Matching HLA type, along with CMV infection, was indicated by public TCR beta signatures.

Each CDR3 protein gets one entry after TCRdb re-called the reads with MiXCR. The sample gives hundreds of thousands of distinct CDR3 sequences, about a sixth of which show up once; approximately 8% is in the top ten. The CDR3 is 15 amino acids. V was pared by 0 bases and J by 3 bases, with 1 base of the junction left unmatched. Per the germline V gene, CDR1 is LNHNV and CDR2 is YYDKDF (reference sequence). Study observations and caveats: HLA-C-restricted, CMV-specific TCR beta clonotypes were dominant ex vivo.

The rearrangement joins TRBV15 to TRBJ2-1; TRBD2 matches at 8 bases. The TCR originated in a human donor in good health (CMV status not recorded). Some clones in this sample may be carry-over from other donors' samples. The source material was PBMCs. The CDR3 bases are TGTGCCACCAGCAGAGAGAGCGGGGGCTACAATGAGCAGTTCTTC. Translated, it gives CATSRESGGYNEQFF.